Listed here are 6 T cell receptor beta chains from one sample, sequenced in a study of cytomegalovirus exposure and HLA in healthy donors. The PCR made use of 60 Vbeta and 13 Jbeta primers. This table comes from immunoSEQ multiplex PCR, and its TCRdb copy is limited to in-frame clones, with some not included. The data contain 100,000 or so clones, about 16% of them singletons. The sample consisted of PBMCs. The receptors shown here come from a female donor in good health and CMV-seronegative.

This clone was counted only a few times. The chain employs TRBV16 and TRBJ1-1; 7 positions match TRBD1. The V and J ends lost 0 bases and 6 bases, in that order; junction bases with no gene match: 4. The CDR3 totals 14 residues. Germline V gene lookup returns CDR1 KGHSY and CDR2 FQNENV. CDR3 DNA: TGTGCCAGCAGCCAATCGACAGGGTCCGCTGAAGCTTTCTTT. Amino acids: CASSQSTGSAEAFF.

This clone has more than one count but fewer than ten. The CDR3 region has the DNA TGTGCCATCAGTGAGGGACTAGCGGGAGATTCCAATGAGCAGTTCTTC. Amino acid sequence: CAISEGLAGDSNEQFF. This chain links TRBV10-3 with TRBJ2-1; 13 bases map to TRBD2. The CDR3 covers 16 residues. The germline gives CDR1 ENHRY, CDR2 SYGVKD. V lost 2 bases and J lost 6; bases outside the gene matches: 4.

This CDR3 reads CASSVGAGGATDTQYF. CDR3 DNA: TGTGCCAGCAGCGTAGGAGCGGGGGGTGCCACAGATACGCAGTATTTT. V usage is TRBV9 and J usage is TRBJ2-3, with 9 bases fitting TRBD2. Germline V gene lookup returns CDR1 SGDLS and CDR2 YYNGEE. V shed 0 bases, J shed 2 bases, and the junction held 4 bases outside the gene matches. CDR3 size: 16 residues. The whole variable domain, remainder taken from reference TRBV9 and TRBJ2-3, is DSGVTQTPKHLITATGQRVTLRCSPRSGDLSVYWYQQSLDQGLQFLIQYYNGEERAKGNILERFSAQQFPDLHSELNLSSLELGDSALYFCASSVGAGGATDTQYFGPGTRLTVL.

The V and J genes are TRBV4-3 and TRBJ1-5; perhaps TRBD1 as D (5 bases). CDR3 length equals 14 residues. The V end was cut by 2 bases, the J end by 5 bases, with 10 bases between. The germline V gene has CDR1 LGHNA and CDR2 YSLEER. The CDR3 loop is CASSQNLGDQPQHF. Written as DNA, the CDR3 is TGCGCCAGCAGCCAAAACTTAGGGGATCAGCCCCAGCATTTT.

This clone occurred a few times. The V and J genes are TRBV4-3 and TRBJ2-3, with 7 nucleotides matching TRBD1. CDR3 length equals 14 residues. CDR1 and CDR2 from the germline V gene are LGHNA and YSLEER. J lost 4 bases, V lost 4 bases, and 5 bases had no gene match. The CDR3 reads CASSRTQGADTQYF. The CDR3, as DNA: TGCGCCAGCAGCCGTACCCAGGGGGCAGATACGCAGTATTTT.

A word on this clone: A read error may account for a junction end that differs from germline. Other DNA sequences in this specimen translate into the identical CDR3. The chain uses TRBV7-9 and TRBJ1-6; TRBD1 is a possible D gene (6 bases). CDR1 is SEHNR, CDR2 FQNEAQ, per germline (reference sequence). The CDR3 is made up of 14 amino acids. The CDR3 region is CASRPDSYNSPLHF. As DNA, the CDR3 is TGTGCCAGCAGACCGGACAGCTATAATTCCCCCCTCCACTTT.